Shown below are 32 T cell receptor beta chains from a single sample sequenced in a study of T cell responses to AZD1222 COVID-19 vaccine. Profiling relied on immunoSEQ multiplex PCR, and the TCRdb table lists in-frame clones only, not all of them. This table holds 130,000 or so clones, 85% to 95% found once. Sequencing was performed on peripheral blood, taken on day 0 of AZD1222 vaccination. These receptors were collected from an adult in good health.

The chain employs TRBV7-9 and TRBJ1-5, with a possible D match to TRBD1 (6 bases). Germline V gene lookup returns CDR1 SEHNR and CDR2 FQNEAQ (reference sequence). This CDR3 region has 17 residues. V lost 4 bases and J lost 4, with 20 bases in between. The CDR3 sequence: CASSSRTGATLNQPQHF. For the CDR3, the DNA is TGTGCCAGCAGCTCCCGGACGGGGGCTACCCTAAATCAGCCCCAGCATTTT.

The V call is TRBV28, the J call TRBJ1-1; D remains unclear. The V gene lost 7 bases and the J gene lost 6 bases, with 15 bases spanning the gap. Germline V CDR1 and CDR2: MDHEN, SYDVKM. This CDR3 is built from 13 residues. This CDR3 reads CASTPGEWAEAFF. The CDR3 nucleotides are TGTGCCAGCACCCCCGGGGAATGGGCTGAAGCTTTCTTT.

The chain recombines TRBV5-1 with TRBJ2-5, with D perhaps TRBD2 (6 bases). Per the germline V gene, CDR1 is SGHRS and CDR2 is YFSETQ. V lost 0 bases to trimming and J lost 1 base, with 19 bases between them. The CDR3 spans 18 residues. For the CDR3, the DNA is TGCGCCAGCAGCTTGGGATTTAGTGGGGGGAAGGGCCAAGAGACCCAGTACTTC. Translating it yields CASSLGFSGGKGQETQYF.

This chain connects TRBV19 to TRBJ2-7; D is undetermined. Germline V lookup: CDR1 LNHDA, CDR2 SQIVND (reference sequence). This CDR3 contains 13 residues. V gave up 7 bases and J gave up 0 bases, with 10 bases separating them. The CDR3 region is CASTDRGSYEQYF. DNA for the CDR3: TGTGCCAGTACCGATCGAGGCTCCTACGAGCAGTACTTC.

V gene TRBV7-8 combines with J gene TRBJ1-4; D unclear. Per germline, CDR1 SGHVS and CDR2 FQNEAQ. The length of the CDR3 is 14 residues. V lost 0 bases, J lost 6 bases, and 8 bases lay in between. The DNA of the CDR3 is TGTGCCAGCAGCTTAGCGCGATTGGATGAAAAACTGTTTTTT. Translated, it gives CASSLARLDEKLFF.

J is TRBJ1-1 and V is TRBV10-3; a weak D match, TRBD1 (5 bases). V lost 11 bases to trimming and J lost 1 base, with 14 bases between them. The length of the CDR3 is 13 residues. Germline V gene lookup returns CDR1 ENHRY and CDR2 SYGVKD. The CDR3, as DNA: TGTGCCGCCGCCCGGGGCTGGAACACTGAAGCTTTCTTT. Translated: CAAARGWNTEAFF.

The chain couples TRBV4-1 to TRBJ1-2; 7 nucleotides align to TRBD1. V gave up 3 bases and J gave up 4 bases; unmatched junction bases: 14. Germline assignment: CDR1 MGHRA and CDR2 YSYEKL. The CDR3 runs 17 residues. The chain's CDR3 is CASSHHSDRPQGYGYTF. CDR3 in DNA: TGCGCCAGCAGCCACCACTCGGACAGGCCCCAGGGCTATGGCTACACCTTC.

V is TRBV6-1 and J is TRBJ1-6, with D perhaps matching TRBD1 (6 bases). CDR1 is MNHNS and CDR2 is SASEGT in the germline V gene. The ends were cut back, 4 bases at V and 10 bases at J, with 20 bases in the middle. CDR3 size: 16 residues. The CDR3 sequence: CASSVLARQAGSPLHF. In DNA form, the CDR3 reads TGTGCCAGCAGTGTTCTGGCGAGACAGGCTGGCTCACCCCTCCACTTT.

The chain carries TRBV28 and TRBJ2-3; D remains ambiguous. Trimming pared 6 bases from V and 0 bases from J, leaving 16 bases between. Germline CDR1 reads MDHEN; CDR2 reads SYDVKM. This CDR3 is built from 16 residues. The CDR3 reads CASRVDSLVSTDTQYF. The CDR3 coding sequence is TGTGCCAGCAGGGTAGACTCCTTAGTTAGCACAGATACGCAGTATTTT.

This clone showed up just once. The CDR3 region is CASSLGSGGADTQYF. CDR3 coding DNA: TGTGCCAGCAGTTTAGGTAGCGGGGGGGCAGATACGCAGTATTTT. The rearrangement joins TRBV6-5 to TRBJ2-3; 11 bases match TRBD2. V trimming: 4 bases; J trimming: 4 bases; junction bases outside the gene matches: 4. Germline CDR1 reads MNHEY; CDR2 reads SVGAGI. The CDR3 spans 15 residues.

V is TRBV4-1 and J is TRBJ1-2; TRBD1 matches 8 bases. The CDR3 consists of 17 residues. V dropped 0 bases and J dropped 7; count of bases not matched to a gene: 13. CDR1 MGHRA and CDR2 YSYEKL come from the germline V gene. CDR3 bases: TGCGCCAGCAGCCAAGATGCGCGGACAGGGCACGAAGGTGGCTACACCTTC. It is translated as CASSQDARTGHEGGYTF.

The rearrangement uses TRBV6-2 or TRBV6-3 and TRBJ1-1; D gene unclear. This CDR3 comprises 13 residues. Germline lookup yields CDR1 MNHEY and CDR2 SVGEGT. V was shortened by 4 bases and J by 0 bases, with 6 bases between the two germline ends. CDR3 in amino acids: CASSWVVNTEAFF. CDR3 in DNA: TGTGCCAGCAGTTGGGTCGTGAACACTGAAGCTTTCTTT.

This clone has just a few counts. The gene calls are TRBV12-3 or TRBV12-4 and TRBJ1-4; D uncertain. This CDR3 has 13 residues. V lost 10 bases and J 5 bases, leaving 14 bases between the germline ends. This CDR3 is CATSVNRNEKLFF. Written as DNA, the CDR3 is TGTGCCACCTCTGTAAATCGGAATGAAAAACTGTTTTTT.

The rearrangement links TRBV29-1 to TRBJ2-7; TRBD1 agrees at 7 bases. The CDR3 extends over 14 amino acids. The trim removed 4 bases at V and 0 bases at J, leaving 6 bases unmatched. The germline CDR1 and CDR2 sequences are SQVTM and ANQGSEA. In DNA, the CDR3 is TGCAGCGTTGTTTTACAGGGGAGCTCCTACGAGCAGTACTTC. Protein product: CSVVLQGSSYEQYF.

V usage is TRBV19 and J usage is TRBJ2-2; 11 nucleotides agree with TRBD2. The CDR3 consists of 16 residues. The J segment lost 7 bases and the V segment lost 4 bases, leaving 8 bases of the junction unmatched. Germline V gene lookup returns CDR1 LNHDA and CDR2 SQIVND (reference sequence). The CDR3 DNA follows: TGTGCCAGTAGTACCATAGCGGGAGGGCCGGTCGGGGAGCTGTTTTTT. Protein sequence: CASSTIAGGPVGELFF. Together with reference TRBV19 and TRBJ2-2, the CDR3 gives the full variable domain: DGGITQSPKYLFRKEGQNVTLSCEQNLNHDAMYWYRQDPGQGLRLIYYSQIVNDFQKGDIAEGYSVSREKKESFPLTVTSAQKNPTAFYLCASSTIAGGPVGELFFGEGSRLTVL.

CDR3 nucleotides: TGTGCCAGCAGCTTAGTAGGCGGAAATCAGCCCCAGCATTTT. Encoded protein: CASSLVGGNQPQHF. The genes are TRBV7-2 and TRBJ1-5, with D uncertain. Trimming shortened V by 1 base and J by 4 bases, and 8 bases separated the two germline ends. This CDR3 region has 14 residues. The germline CDR1 and CDR2 sequences are SGHTA and FQGNSA.

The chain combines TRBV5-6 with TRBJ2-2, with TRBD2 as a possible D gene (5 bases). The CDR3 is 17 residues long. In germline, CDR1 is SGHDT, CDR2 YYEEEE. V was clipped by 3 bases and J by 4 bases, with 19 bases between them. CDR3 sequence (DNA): TGTGCCAGCAGCTCAGACGGGCCTCGGAGGTTCACCGGGGAGCTGTTTTTT. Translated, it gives CASSSDGPRRFTGELFF.

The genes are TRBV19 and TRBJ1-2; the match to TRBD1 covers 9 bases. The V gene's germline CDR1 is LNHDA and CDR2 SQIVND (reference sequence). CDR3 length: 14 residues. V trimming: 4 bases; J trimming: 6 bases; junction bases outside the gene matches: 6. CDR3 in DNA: TGTGCCAGTAGTACGCAACAGGGGGCAAATGGCTACACCTTC. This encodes CASSTQQGANGYTF.

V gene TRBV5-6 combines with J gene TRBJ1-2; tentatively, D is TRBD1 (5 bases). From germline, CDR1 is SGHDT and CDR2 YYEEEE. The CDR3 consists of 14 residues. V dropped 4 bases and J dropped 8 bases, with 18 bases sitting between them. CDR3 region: CASSTAGTPGGYTF. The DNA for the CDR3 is TGTGCCAGCAGCACTGCCGGGACCCCAGGCGGCTACACCTTC.

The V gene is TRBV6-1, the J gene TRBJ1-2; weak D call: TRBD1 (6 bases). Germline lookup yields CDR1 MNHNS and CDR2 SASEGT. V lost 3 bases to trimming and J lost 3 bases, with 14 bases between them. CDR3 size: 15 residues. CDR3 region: CASSERGPTDYGYTF. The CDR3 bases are TGTGCCAGCAGTGAGCGGGGGCCGACGGACTATGGCTACACCTTC.

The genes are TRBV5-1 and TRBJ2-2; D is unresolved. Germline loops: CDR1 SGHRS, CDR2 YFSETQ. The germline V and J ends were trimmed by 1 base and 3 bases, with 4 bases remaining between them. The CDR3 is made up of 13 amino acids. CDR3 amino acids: CASSLTDTGELFF. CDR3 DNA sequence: TGCGCCAGCAGCTTGACCGACACCGGGGAGCTGTTTTTT.

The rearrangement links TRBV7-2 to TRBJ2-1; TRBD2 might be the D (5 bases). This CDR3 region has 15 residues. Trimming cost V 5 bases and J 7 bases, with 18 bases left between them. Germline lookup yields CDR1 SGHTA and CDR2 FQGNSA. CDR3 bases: TGTGCCAGCAGCCTCCGGAGGACCTTGTGGAATGAGCAGTTCTTC. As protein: CASSLRRTLWNEQFF.

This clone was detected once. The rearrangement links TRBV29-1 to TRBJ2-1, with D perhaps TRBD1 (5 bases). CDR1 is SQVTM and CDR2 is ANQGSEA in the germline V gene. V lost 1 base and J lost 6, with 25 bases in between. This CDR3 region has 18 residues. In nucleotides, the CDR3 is TGCAGCGTTGAAGTTTATAGTGGGGTACGCTCCCAGGGCAATGAGCAGTTCTTC. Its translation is CSVEVYSGVRSQGNEQFF.

In DNA form, the CDR3 reads TGTGCCAGCTCACCTTCAGATTATAATTCACCCCTCCACTTT. It encodes CASSPSDYNSPLHF. V and J are TRBV18 and TRBJ1-6; no clear D gene. The CDR3 runs 14 residues. The germline gives CDR1 KGHSH, CDR2 LQKENI. The V gene lost 3 bases and the J gene lost 4 bases, with 7 bases spanning the gap.

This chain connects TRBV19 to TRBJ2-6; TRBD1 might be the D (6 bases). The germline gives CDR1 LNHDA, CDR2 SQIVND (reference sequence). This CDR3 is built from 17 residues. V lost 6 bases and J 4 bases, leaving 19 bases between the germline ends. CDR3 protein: CASRTGTSLGGANVLTF. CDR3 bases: TGTGCCAGTAGGACCGGGACATCCTTGGGGGGGGCCAACGTCCTGACTTTC.

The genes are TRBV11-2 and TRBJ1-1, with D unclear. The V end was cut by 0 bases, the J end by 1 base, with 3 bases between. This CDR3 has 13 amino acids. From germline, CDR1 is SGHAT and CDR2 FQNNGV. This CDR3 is CASSLDGNTEAFF. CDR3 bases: TGTGCCAGCAGCTTAGATGGGAACACTGAAGCTTTCTTT.

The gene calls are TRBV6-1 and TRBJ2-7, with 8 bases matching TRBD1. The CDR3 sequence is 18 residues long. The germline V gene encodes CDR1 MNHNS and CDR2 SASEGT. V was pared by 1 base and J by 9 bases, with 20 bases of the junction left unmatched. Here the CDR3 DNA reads TGTGCCAGCAGTGAAGGGTTTTGGGGGACAGGTCCCATCACTCGGCAGTACTTC. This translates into CASSEGFWGTGPITRQYF.

The DNA of the CDR3 is TGTGCCACTCGGACCCTTAATTCACCCCTCCACTTT. Residues: CATRTLNSPLHF. The chain carries TRBV6-5 and TRBJ1-6; D gene ambiguous. Germline lookup yields CDR1 MNHEY and CDR2 SVGAGI. CDR3 length: 12 amino acids. V lost 10 bases, J lost 6 bases, and 10 bases lay in between.

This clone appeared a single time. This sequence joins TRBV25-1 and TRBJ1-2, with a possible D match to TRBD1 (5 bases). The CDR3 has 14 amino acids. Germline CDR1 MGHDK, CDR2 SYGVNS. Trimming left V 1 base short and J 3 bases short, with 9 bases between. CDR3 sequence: CASSEFGRDYGYTF. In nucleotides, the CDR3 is TGTGCCAGCAGTGAATTCGGCAGGGACTATGGCTACACCTTC.

Here the CDR3 reads CASSDSGDIWYNEQFF. The CDR3 DNA sequence: TGTGCCAGCAGCGACTCAGGGGATATTTGGTACAATGAGCAGTTCTTC. The chain couples TRBV9 to TRBJ2-1; a weak D match, TRBD1 (6 bases). Germline V gene sequence: CDR1 SGDLS, CDR2 YYNGEE. V was trimmed by 3 bases and J by 4 bases, leaving 17 bases between them. This CDR3 spans 16 amino acids.

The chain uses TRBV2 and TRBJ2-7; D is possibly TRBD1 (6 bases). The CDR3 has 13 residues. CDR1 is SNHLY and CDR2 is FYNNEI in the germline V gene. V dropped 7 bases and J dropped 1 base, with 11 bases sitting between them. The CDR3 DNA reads TGTGCCAGCATCTCAGGGGAATCCTACGAGCAGTACTTC. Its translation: CASISGESYEQYF.

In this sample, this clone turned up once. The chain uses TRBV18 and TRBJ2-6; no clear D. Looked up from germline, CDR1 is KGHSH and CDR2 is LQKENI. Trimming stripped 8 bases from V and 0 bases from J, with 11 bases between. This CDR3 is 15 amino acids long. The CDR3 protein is CASLQKASGANVLTF. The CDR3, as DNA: TGTGCCAGCCTTCAAAAGGCCTCTGGGGCCAACGTCCTGACTTTC.